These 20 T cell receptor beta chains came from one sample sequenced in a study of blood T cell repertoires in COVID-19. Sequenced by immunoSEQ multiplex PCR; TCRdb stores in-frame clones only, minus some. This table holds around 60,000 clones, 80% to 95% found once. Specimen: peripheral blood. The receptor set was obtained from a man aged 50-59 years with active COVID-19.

The CDR3 DNA reads TGTGCCAGCAGTCAACGGGGGGGTGGGGATCAGCCCCAGCATTTT. Translating it yields CASSQRGGGDQPQHF. V usage is TRBV7-6 and J usage is TRBJ1-5; TRBD1 is a possible D gene (5 bases). The germline gives CDR1 SGHVS, CDR2 FNYEAQ. The CDR3 extends over 15 amino acids. Deletions cut 6 bases from V and 5 bases from J, with 17 bases between.

The CDR3 loop is CASSESRGNTGELFF. Here the CDR3 DNA reads TGTGCCAGCAGTGAATCCAGGGGGAACACCGGGGAGCTGTTTTTT. The gene calls are TRBV2 and TRBJ2-2; weak D call: TRBD1 (6 bases). CDR1 and CDR2 from the germline V gene are SNHLY and FYNNEI. The CDR3 consists of 15 residues. V was trimmed by 2 bases and J by 1 base, leaving 8 bases between them.

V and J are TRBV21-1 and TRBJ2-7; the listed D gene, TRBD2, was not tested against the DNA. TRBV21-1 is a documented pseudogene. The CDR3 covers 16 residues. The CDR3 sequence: CASSMETTRDCYEQYF. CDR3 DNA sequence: TGTGCCAGCAGCATGGAGACGACACGGGACTGCTACGAGCAGTACTTC.

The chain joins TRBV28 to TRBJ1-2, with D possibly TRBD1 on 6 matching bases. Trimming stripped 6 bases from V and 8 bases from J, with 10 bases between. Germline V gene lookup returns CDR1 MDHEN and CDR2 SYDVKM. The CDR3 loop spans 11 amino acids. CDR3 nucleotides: TGTGCCAGCAGGGGACATCGGGGCTACACCTTC. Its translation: CASRGHRGYTF.

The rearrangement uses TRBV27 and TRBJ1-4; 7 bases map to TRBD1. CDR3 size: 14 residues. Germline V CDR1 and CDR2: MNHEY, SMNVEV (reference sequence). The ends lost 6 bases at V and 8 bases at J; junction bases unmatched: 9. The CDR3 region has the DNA TGTGCCAGCAGGCCCTATACAGGGGTGGAAAAACTGTTTTTT. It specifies CASRPYTGVEKLFF.

The CDR3 bases are TGTGCCAGCAGCCAAGTAGCAGGGGCAGGCGAGCAGTACTTC. Translating gives CASSQVAGAGEQYF. The chain joins TRBV14 to TRBJ2-7; D is possibly TRBD1 (6 bases). V shed 1 base and J shed 6 bases, with 13 bases lying between them. Germline assignment: CDR1 SGHDN and CDR2 FVKESK. CDR3 length: 14 amino acids.

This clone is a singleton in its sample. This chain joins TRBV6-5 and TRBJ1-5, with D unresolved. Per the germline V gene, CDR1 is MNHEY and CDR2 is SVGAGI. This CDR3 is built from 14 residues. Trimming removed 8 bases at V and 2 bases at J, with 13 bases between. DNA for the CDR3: TGTGCCAGCGCCTCGACCCGGGGCAATCAGCCCCAGCATTTT. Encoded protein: CASASTRGNQPQHF.

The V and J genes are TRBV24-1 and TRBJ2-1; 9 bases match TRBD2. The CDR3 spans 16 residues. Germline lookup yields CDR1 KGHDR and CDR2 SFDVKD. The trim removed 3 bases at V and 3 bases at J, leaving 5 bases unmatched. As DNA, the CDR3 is TGTGCCACCAGTGATGTCCTAGCGGGACTCTACAATGAGCAGTTCTTC. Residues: CATSDVLAGLYNEQFF.

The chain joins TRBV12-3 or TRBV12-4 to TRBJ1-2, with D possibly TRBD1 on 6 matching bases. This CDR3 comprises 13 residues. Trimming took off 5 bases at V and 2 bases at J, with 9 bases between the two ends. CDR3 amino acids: CASSLTGNYGYTF. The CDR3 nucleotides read TGTGCCAGCAGTCTCACAGGGAACTATGGCTACACCTTC.

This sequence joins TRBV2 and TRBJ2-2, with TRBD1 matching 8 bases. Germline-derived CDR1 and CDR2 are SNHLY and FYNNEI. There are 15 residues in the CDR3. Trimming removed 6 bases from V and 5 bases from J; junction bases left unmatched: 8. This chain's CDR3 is CASRHRQGRTGELFF. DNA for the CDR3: TGTGCCAGCAGACATCGACAGGGGCGAACCGGGGAGCTGTTTTTT.

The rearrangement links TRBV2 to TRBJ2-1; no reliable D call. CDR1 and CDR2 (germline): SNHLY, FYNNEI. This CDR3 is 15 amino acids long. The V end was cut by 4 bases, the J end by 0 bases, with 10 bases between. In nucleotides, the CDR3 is TGTGCCAGCAGTGTTGAGCGATACTCCTACAATGAGCAGTTCTTC. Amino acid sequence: CASSVERYSYNEQFF. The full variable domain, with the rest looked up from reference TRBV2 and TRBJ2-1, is EPEVTQTPSHQVTQMGQEVILRCVPISNHLYFYWYRQILGQKVEFLVSFYNNEISEKSEIFDDQFSVERPDGSNFTLKIRSTKLEDSAMYFCASSVERYSYNEQFFGPGTRLTVL.

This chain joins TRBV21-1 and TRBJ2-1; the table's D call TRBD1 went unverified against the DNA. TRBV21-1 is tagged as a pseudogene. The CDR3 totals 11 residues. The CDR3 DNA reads TGTGCCACACCTTTGGACAGTGAGCAGTTCTTC. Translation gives CATPLDSEQFF.

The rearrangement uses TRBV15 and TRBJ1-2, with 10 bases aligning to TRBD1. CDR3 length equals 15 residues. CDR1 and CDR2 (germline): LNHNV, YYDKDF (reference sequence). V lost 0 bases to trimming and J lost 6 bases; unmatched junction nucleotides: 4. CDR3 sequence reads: CATSRDYGTGDGYTF. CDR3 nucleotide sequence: TGTGCCACCAGCAGAGATTACGGGACAGGGGATGGCTACACCTTC.

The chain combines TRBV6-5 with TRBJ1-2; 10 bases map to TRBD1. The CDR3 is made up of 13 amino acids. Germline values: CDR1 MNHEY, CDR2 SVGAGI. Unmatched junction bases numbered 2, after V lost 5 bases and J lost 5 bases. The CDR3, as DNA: TGTGCCAGCAGTAGGACAGGGGGTTATGGCTACACCTTC. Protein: CASSRTGGYGYTF.

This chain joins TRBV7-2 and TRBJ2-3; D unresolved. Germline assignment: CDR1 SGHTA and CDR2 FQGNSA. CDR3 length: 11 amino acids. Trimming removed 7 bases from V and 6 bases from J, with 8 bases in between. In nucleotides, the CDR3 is TGTGCCAGCACGAGTTGGGATACGCAGTATTTT. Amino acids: CASTSWDTQYF.

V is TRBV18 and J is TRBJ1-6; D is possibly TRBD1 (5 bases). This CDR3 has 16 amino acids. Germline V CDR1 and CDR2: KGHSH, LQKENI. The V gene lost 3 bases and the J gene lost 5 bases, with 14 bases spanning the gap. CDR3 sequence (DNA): TGTGCCAGCTCACCTCAGGGCCCTCCTGATAATTCACCCCTCCACTTT. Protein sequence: CASSPQGPPDNSPLHF.

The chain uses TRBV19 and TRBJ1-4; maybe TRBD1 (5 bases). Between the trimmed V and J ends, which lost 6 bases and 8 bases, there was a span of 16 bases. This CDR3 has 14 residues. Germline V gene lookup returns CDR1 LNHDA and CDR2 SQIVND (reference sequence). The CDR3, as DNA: TGTGCCAGTAGGCTACAGGCGAATCTGGAAAAACTGTTTTTT. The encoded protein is CASRLQANLEKLFF.

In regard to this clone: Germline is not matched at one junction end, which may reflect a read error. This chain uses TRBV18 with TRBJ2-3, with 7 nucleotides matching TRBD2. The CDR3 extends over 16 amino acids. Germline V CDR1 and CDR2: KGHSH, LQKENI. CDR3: CASSPPGTTSTDTQYF. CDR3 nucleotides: TGTGCCAGCTCCCCACCGGGGACTACTAGCACAGATACGCAGTATTTT.

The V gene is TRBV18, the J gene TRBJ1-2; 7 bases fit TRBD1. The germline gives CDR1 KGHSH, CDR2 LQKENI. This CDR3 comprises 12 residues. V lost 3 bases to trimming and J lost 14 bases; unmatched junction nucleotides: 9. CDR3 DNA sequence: TGTGCCAGCTCACCCCGGGACAGAAATGAAACCTTC. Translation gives CASSPRDRNETF.

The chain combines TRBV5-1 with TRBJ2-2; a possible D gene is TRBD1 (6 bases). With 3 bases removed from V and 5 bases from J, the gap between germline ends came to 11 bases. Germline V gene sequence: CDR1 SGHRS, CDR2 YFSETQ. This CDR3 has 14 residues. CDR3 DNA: TGCGCCAGCAGCTCGGGACACCCAACCGGGGAGCTGTTTTTT. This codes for CASSSGHPTGELFF.